These 23 T cell receptor beta chains originate from one sample sequenced in a study of identical twins. TCRdb re-derived calls from the 5' RACE reads in MiXCR, one entry per CDR3 protein. Here the sample spans 550,000 to 800,000 distinct CDR3 sequences, just over 7% being singletons. The same sample was also used in a study of yellow fever vaccine responses in identical twins.

The sample was PBMCs. The receptors here all came from a woman between 18 and 29 years old in good health.

This clonotype was seen many times. The CDR3 sequence: CASSERDFSGNTIYF. The CDR3 DNA reads TGTGCCAGCAGCGAACGGGACTTCTCTGGAAACACCATATATTTT. The chain couples TRBV7-2 to TRBJ1-3; TRBD1 is a possible D gene (5 bases). The germline gives CDR1 SGHTA, CDR2 FQGNSA. Trimming removed 5 bases at V and 0 bases at J, with 11 bases between. The CDR3 is 15 amino acids.

This clonotype was counted a few times. The chain employs TRBV6-1 and TRBJ2-3; 7 bases line up with TRBD2. The CDR3 is made up of 18 amino acids. Germline V CDR1 and CDR2: MNHNS, SASEGT. With V trimmed by 2 bases and J by 3 bases, 14 bases remained unmatched. The CDR3 sequence is CASSEFGAVERGTDTQYF. CDR3 coding DNA: TGTGCCAGCAGTGAATTCGGTGCAGTAGAGCGGGGTACAGATACGCAGTATTTT.

The V gene is TRBV3-1, the J gene TRBJ2-2, with D hard to call. Trimming stripped 1 base from V and 2 bases from J, with 8 bases between. Germline V CDR1 and CDR2: LGHDT, YNNKEL (reference sequence). The CDR3 length is 15 residues. The CDR3 sequence: CASSQVPFNTGELFF. The CDR3 coding sequence is TGTGCCAGCAGCCAAGTCCCGTTTAACACCGGGGAGCTGTTTTTT.

In this sample, this clonotype turned up a few times. The rearrangement joins TRBV24-1 to TRBJ1-1; D is uncertain. Looked up from germline, CDR1 is KGHDR and CDR2 is SFDVKD. Trimming cost V 5 bases and J 10 bases, with 19 bases left between them. The CDR3 has 14 amino acids. As DNA, the CDR3 is TGTGCCACCAGTGGCCCGGGGAGGGCACTTGGAGCTTTCTTT. Its translation: CATSGPGRALGAFF.

On this clonotype itself: This may stem from a read error, because a much larger clone lies one nucleotide away. The genes are TRBV12-3 or TRBV12-4 and TRBJ2-3; 7 positions agree with TRBD2. The CDR3 extends over 16 amino acids. The CDR3, as DNA: TGTGCCAGCAGGTCGGACTCGGGGGGATACACAGATACGCTGTATTTT. Protein: CASRSDSGGYTDTLYF.

This sequence joins TRBV11-2 and TRBJ2-1; TRBD1 is a possible D gene (6 bases). The CDR3 totals 15 residues. With 3 bases removed from V and 5 bases from J, the gap between germline ends came to 14 bases. CDR1 SGHAT and CDR2 FQNNGV come from the germline V gene. CDR3 loop: CASSFQGNWDNEQFF. CDR3 nucleotides: TGTGCCAGCAGCTTCCAGGGGAACTGGGACAATGAGCAGTTCTTC.

The sample holds many counts of this clonotype. The rearrangement uses TRBV12-3 or TRBV12-4 and TRBJ2-2, with D tentatively TRBD1 or TRBD2 (5 bases each). The CDR3 loop spans 16 amino acids. Trimming shortened V by 5 bases and J by 8 bases, and 21 bases separated the two germline ends. The CDR3 here is CASSPLGGSGPGELFF. The CDR3 bases are TGTGCCAGCAGTCCTTTGGGCGGTTCGGGACCAGGGGAGCTGTTTTTT.

The table lists this clonotype with a few counts. V and J are TRBV20-1 and TRBJ2-2; D remains unclear. CDR3 size: 12 residues. Germline CDR1 DFQATT, CDR2 SNEGSKA (reference sequence). The chain's CDR3 is CNRALNTGELFF. As DNA, the CDR3 is TGCAACCGGGCTTTGAACACCGGGGAGCTGTTTTTT.

This clonotype was seen a few times. V gene TRBV5-1 combines with J gene TRBJ2-1, with D possibly matching TRBD1 (6 bases). CDR1 is SGHRS, CDR2 YFSETQ, per germline. The V gene lost 4 bases and the J gene lost 0 bases, with 14 bases spanning the gap. The CDR3 contains 16 residues. CDR3 sequence: CASSIRDIFSYNEQFF. The DNA for the CDR3 is TGCGCCAGCAGCATCCGGGACATATTCTCCTACAATGAGCAGTTCTTC.

Note on this clonotype: The germline gene is not matched at one end of the junction; a read error may be the cause. The J gene is TRBJ1-6, the V gene TRBV7-2; 9 nucleotides agree with TRBD1. The CDR3 totals 17 residues. Germline CDR1 reads SGHTA; CDR2 reads FQGNSA. The CDR3 sequence is CASTLTFEGQGNSPLHF. The CDR3 region has the DNA TGTGCCAGCACCTTAACCTTTGAGGGACAGGGTAATTCACCCCTCCACTTT. Based on the CDR3 plus reference TRBV7-2 and TRBJ1-6, the full variable domain is GAGVSQSPSNKVTEKGKDVELRCDPISGHTALYWYRQSLGQGLEFLIYFQGNSAPDKSGLPSDRFSAERTGGSVSTLTIQRTQQEDSAVYLCASTLTFEGQGNSPLHFGNGTRLTVT.

In its sample, this clonotype was seen many times. The rearrangement uses TRBV2 and TRBJ2-1, with D possibly TRBD2 on 6 matching bases. The length of the CDR3 is 15 residues. Germline V gene lookup returns CDR1 SNHLY and CDR2 FYNNEI. V was shortened by 4 bases and J by 0 bases, with 10 bases between the two germline ends. In nucleotides, the CDR3 is TGTGCCAGCAGTGCGCTAGCGATCTCCTACAATGAGCAGTTCTTC. This encodes CASSALAISYNEQFF. The full variable domain, completed using reference TRBV2 and TRBJ2-1, is EPEVTQTPSHQVTQMGQEVILRCVPISNHLYFYWYRQILGQKVEFLVSFYNNEISEKSEIFDDQFSVERPDGSNFTLKIRSTKLEDSAMYFCASSALAISYNEQFFGPGTRLTVL.

The table lists this clonotype with a few counts. The V gene is TRBV29-1, the J gene TRBJ1-1; TRBD1 matches at 10 bases. Germline V lookup: CDR1 SQVTM, CDR2 ANQGSEA. V trimming: 7 bases; J trimming: 11 bases; junction bases outside the gene matches: 16. The CDR3 is made up of 14 amino acids. The CDR3 reads CSAEPRTGGVWAFF. The CDR3 bases are TGCAGCGCCGAACCCCGGACAGGGGGTGTTTGGGCTTTCTTT.

In its sample, this clonotype was seen many times. The chain has TRBV5-1 and TRBJ1-1, with D possibly TRBD1 on 6 matching bases. Germline CDR1 reads SGHRS; CDR2 reads YFSETQ. CDR3 size: 16 residues. Trimming left V 10 bases short and J 1 base short, with 23 bases between. CDR3 nucleotide sequence: TGCGCCTCCTCGATATCCGGGGGCTTAGGGAACACTGAAGCTTTCTTT. Translation gives CASSISGGLGNTEAFF. The whole variable domain, remainder taken from reference TRBV5-1 and TRBJ1-1, is KAGVTQTPRYLIKTRGQQVTLSCSPISGHRSVSWYQQTPGQGLQFLFEYFSETQRNKGNFPGRFSGRQFSNSRSEMNVSTLELGDSALYLCASSISGGLGNTEAFFGQGTRLTVV.

This clonotype was detected many times. The chain combines TRBV12-3 or TRBV12-4 with TRBJ1-6, with 7 bases that match TRBD1. This CDR3 comprises 14 residues. J was trimmed by 6 bases and V by 3 bases; bases with no gene match: 2. CDR3 bases: TGTGCCAGCAGTTTCGGGGACAGTAATTCACCCCTCCACTTT. Amino acid sequence: CASSFGDSNSPLHF.

This clonotype has just a few counts. V and J are TRBV27 and TRBJ1-1; 7 nucleotides line up with TRBD1. CDR1 is MNHEY and CDR2 is SMNVEV in the germline V gene (reference sequence). The CDR3 length is 15 residues. V gave up 6 bases and J gave up 0 bases; unmatched junction bases: 7. In nucleotides, the CDR3 is TGTGCCAGCAGCCGCACGGACAGGATGAACACTGAAGCTTTCTTT. Protein product: CASSRTDRMNTEAFF.

The chain uses TRBV29-1 and TRBJ1-5; tentative D call: TRBD1 (6 bases). The CDR3 loop spans 14 amino acids. The V end was cut by 7 bases, the J end by 6 bases, with 19 bases between. Per the germline V gene, CDR1 is SQVTM and CDR2 is ANQGSEA. The CDR3 reads CSATTAGEGQPQHF. The CDR3 DNA reads as TGCAGCGCCACTACCGCAGGGGAGGGTCAGCCCCAGCATTTT.

This clonotype has ten or more counts. The chain uses TRBV10-3 and TRBJ2-3; 7 bases map to TRBD2. After removal of 6 bases from V and 4 bases from J, the junction contained 7 bases not matched to a gene. The germline V gene has CDR1 ENHRY and CDR2 SYGVKD. The CDR3 is made up of 14 amino acids. The CDR3 nucleotides are TGTGCCATCAGCGGGACTATAGTATCAGATACGCAGTATTTT. Protein product: CAISGTIVSDTQYF.

This clonotype was detected ten times or more. The J gene is TRBJ2-7, the V gene TRBV7-4, with D maybe TRBD2 (6 bases). This CDR3 contains 14 residues. V dropped 3 bases and J dropped 1 base, with 10 bases sitting between them. In germline, CDR1 is SGHVT, CDR2 SQSDAQ. The CDR3 spells CASSLRRESYEQYF. The DNA of the CDR3 is TGTGCCAGCAGCTTGAGGAGGGAGTCCTACGAGCAGTACTTC.

The V and J genes are TRBV15 and TRBJ2-5; TRBD1 or TRBD2 may be the D gene (5 bases each). The CDR3 contains 15 residues. Germline values: CDR1 LNHNV, CDR2 YYDKDF (reference sequence). Trimming pared 3 bases from V and 5 bases from J, leaving 16 bases between. CDR3: CATSSSGAPRETQYF. The DNA of the CDR3 is TGTGCCACCAGCAGCTCCGGGGCCCCTAGGGAGACCCAGTACTTC.

V usage is TRBV12-3 or TRBV12-4 and J usage is TRBJ1-1; unclear D gene. Trimming pared 3 bases from V and 6 bases from J, leaving 14 bases between. This CDR3 spans 14 amino acids. The CDR3 DNA sequence: TGTGCCAGCAGTTTGTGGCTTAACAGCCCTGAAGCTTTCTTT. It codes for CASSLWLNSPEAFF.

Many counts were recorded for this clonotype. The chain joins TRBV29-1 to TRBJ2-5; D possibly corresponds to TRBD1 (8 bases). Per the germline V gene, CDR1 is SQVTM and CDR2 is ANQGSEA. V shed 6 bases and J shed 3 bases, with 20 bases lying between them. The CDR3 consists of 15 residues. CDR3 sequence: CSVGQGGGPEETQYF. As DNA, the CDR3 is TGCAGCGTAGGACAGGGAGGGGGGCCTGAAGAGACCCAGTACTTC.

This clonotype was counted only a few times. The chain joins TRBV7-6 to TRBJ2-2; D might be TRBD1 (6 bases). The germline V gene has CDR1 SGHVS and CDR2 FNYEAQ. Trimming took off 4 bases at V and 4 bases at J, with 13 bases between the two ends. This CDR3 region has 15 residues. CDR3 loop: CASSSGEVGTGELFF. In nucleotides, the CDR3 is TGTGCCAGCAGCTCAGGGGAAGTCGGCACCGGGGAGCTGTTTTTT.

This clonotype was counted between two and nine times. V usage is TRBV6-1 and J usage is TRBJ2-7; D perhaps matches TRBD1 (6 bases). This CDR3 has 16 amino acids. Germline CDR1 reads MNHNS; CDR2 reads SASEGT. The germline V and J ends were trimmed by 4 bases and 0 bases, with 16 bases remaining between them. CDR3 coding DNA: TGTGCCAGCAGTGTTCCTGGACAGTCGAGCTCCTACGAGCAGTACTTC. It is translated as CASSVPGQSSSYEQYF.